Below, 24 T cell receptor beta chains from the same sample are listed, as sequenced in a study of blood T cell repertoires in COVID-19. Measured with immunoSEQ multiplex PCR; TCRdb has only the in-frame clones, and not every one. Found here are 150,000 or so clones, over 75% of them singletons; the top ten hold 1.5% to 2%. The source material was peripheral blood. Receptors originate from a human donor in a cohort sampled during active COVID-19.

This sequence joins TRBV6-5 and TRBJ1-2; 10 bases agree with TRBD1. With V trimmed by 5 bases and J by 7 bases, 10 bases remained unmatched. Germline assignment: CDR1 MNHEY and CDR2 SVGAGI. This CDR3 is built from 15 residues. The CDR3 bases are TGTGCCAGCAGTCCTGGACAGGGGGGCATTGGTGGCTACACCTTC. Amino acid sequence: CASSPGQGGIGGYTF.

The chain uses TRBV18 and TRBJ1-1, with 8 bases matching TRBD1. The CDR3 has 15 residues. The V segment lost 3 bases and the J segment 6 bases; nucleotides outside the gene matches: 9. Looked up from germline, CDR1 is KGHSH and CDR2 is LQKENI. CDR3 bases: TGTGCCAGCTCACCTCGGACAGGGTATTTCGCTGAAGCTTTCTTT. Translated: CASSPRTGYFAEAFF.

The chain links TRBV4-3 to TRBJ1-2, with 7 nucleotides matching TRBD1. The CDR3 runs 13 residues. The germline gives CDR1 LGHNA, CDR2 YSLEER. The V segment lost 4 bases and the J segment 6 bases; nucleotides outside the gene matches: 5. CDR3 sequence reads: CASSRGQGDGYTF. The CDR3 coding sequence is TGCGCCAGCAGCCGGGGCCAGGGGGATGGCTACACCTTC.

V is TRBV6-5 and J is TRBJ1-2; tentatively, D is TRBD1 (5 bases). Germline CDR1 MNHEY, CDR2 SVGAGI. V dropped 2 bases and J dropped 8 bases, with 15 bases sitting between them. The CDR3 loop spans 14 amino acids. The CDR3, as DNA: TGTGCCAGCAGTTACCTAGGGACGGGAGGAGGCTACACCTTC. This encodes CASSYLGTGGGYTF.

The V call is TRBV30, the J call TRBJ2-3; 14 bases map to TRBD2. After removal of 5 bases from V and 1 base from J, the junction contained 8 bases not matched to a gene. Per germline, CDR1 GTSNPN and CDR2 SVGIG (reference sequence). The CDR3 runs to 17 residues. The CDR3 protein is CAWETGLAGVGTDTQYF. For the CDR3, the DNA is TGTGCCTGGGAAACGGGACTAGCGGGAGTTGGCACAGATACGCAGTATTTT.

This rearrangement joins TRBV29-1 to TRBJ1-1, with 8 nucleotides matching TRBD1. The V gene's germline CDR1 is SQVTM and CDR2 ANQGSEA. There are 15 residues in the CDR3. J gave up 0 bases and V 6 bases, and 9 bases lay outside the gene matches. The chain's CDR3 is CSVADRGAMNTEAFF. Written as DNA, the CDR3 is TGCAGCGTAGCCGACAGGGGAGCTATGAACACTGAAGCTTTCTTT.

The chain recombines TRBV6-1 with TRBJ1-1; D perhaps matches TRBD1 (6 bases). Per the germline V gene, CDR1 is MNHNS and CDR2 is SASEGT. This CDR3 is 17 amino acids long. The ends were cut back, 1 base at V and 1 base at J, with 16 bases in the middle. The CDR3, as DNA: TGTGCCAGCAGTGAAGGTTTGGGGGGGCGAGGGAACACTGAAGCTTTCTTT. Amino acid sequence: CASSEGLGGRGNTEAFF.

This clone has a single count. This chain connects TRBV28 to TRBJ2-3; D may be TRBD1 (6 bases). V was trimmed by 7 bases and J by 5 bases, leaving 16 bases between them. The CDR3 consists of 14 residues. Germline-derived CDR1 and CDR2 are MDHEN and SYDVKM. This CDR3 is CASKPGQGVDTQYF. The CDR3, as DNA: TGTGCCAGCAAACCGGGACAAGGGGTAGATACGCAGTATTTT. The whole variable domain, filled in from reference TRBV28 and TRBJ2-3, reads DVKVTQSSRYLVKRTGEKVFLECVQDMDHENMFWYRQDPGLGLRLIYFSYDVKMKEKGDIPEGYSVSREKKERFSLILESASTNQTSMYLCASKPGQGVDTQYFGPGTRLTVL.

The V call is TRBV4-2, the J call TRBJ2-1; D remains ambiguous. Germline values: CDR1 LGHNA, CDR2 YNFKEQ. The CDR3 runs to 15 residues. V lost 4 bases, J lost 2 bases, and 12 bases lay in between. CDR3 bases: TGTGCCAGCAGCCCGGCAGCGTTCCCCTACAATGAGCAGTTCTTC. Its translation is CASSPAAFPYNEQFF.

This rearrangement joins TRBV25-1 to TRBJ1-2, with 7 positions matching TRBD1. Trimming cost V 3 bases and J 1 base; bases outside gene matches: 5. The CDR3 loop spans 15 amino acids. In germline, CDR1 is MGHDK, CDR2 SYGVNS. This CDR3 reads CASSDGQAINYGYTF. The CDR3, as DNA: TGTGCCAGCAGTGACGGACAGGCCATTAACTATGGCTACACCTTC.

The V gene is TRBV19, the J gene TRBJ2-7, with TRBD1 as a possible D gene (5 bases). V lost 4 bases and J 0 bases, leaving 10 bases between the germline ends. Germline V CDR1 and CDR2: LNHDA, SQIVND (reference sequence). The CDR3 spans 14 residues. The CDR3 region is CASSRKQGSYEQYF. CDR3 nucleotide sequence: TGTGCCAGTAGTAGGAAGCAGGGCTCCTACGAGCAGTACTTC.

CDR3 sequence reads: CAWSFLAGGPDTQYF. For the CDR3, the DNA is TGTGCCTGGAGTTTTCTAGCGGGAGGGCCAGATACGCAGTATTTT. The chain has TRBV30 and TRBJ2-3; 12 nucleotides line up with TRBD2. V lost 2 bases, J lost 4 bases, and 4 bases stayed unmatched. The germline gives CDR1 GTSNPN, CDR2 SVGIG (reference sequence). The CDR3 extends over 15 amino acids.

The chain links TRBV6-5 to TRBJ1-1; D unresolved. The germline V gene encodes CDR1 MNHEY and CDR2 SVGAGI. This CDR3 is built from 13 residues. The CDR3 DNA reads TGTGCGAACCGGGAAGGAGGGAACACTGAAGCTTTCTTT. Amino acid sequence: CANREGGNTEAFF.

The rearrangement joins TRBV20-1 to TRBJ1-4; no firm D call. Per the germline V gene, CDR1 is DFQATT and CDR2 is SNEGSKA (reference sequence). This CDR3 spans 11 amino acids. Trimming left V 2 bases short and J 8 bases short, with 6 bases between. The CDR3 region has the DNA TGCAGTGCTAGACCGTCCGAAAAACTGTTTTTT. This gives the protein CSARPSEKLFF.

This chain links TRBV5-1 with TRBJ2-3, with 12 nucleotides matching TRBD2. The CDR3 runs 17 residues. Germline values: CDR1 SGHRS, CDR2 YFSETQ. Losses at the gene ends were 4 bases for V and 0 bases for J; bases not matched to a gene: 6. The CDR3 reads CASSLRTSGASTDTQYF. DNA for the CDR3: TGCGCCAGCAGCCTTAGGACTAGCGGGGCTAGCACAGATACGCAGTATTTT.

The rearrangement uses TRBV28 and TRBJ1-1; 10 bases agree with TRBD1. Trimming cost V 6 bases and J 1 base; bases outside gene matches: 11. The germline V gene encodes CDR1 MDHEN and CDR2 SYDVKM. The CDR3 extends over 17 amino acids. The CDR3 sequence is CASSITGTGAPNTEAFF. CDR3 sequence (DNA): TGTGCCAGCAGCATCACCGGGACAGGGGCCCCGAACACTGAAGCTTTCTTT.

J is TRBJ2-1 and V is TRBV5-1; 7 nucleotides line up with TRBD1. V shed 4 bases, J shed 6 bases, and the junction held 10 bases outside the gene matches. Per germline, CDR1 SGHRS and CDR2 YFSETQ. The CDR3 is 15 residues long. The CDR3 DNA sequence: TGCGCCAGCAGCGGTGCAGGGGGTGTCTTCAATGAGCAGTTCTTC. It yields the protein CASSGAGGVFNEQFF.

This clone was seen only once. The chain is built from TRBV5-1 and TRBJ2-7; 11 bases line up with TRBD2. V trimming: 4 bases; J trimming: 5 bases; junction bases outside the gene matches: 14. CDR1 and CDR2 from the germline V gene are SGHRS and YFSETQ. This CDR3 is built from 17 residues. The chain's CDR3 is CASSDPTTSGSINEQYF. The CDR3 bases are TGCGCCAGCAGCGACCCAACCACTAGCGGGAGTATTAACGAGCAGTACTTC.

The CDR3 DNA follows: TGTGCCAGCAGTTTAACCCCGGGACAACGTGGCAATGAGCAGTTCTTC. It yields the protein CASSLTPGQRGNEQFF. The chain employs TRBV27 and TRBJ2-1, with TRBD1 as a possible D gene (6 bases). The CDR3 has 16 residues. V lost 2 bases, J lost 6 bases, and 17 bases lay in between. The germline V gene encodes CDR1 MNHEY and CDR2 SMNVEV (reference sequence).

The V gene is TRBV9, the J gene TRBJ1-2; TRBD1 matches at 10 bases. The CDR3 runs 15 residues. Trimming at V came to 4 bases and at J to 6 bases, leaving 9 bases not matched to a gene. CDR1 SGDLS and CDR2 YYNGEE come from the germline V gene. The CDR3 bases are TGTGCCAGCAGCTTTGGGACAGGGGATTTGCATGGCTACACCTTC. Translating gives CASSFGTGDLHGYTF.

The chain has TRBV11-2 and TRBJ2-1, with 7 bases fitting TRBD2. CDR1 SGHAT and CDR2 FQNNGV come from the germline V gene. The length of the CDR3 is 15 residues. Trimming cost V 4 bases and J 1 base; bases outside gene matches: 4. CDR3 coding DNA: TGTGCCAGCAGCTCCGCGGGAGCGTCCTACAATGAGCAGTTCTTC. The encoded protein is CASSSAGASYNEQFF.

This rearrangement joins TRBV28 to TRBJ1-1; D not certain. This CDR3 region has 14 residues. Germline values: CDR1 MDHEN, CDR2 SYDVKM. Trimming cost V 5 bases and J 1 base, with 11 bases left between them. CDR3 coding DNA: TGTGCCAGCAGTCCCCCATCCAGGAACACTGAAGCTTTCTTT. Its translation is CASSPPSRNTEAFF. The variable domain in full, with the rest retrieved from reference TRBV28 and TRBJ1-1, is DVKVTQSSRYLVKRTGEKVFLECVQDMDHENMFWYRQDPGLGLRLIYFSYDVKMKEKGDIPEGYSVSREKKERFSLILESASTNQTSMYLCASSPPSRNTEAFFGQGTRLTVV.

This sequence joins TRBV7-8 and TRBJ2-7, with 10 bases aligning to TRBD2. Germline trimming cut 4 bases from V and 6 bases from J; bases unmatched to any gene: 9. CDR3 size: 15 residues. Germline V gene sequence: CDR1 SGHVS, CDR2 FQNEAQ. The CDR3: CASSSIGLAETEQYF. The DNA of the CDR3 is TGTGCCAGCAGCTCGATCGGACTAGCGGAAACCGAGCAGTACTTC.

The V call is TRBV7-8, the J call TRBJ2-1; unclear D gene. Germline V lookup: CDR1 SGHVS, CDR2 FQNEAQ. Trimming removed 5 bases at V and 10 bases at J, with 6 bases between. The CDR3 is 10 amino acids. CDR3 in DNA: TGTGCCAGCAGCCTCGCGGAGCAGTTCTTC. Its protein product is CASSLAEQFF.